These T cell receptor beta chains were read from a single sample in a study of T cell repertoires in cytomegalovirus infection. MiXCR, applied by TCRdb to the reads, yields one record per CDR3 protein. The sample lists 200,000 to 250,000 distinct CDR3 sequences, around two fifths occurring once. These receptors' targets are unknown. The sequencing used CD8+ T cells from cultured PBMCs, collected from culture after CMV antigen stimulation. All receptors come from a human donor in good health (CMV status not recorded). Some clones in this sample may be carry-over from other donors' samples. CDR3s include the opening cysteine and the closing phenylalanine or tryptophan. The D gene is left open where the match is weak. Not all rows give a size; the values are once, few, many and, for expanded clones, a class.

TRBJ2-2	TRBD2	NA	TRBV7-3	TGTGCCAGCAGCTCGGGACTAGCCACCGGGGAGCTGTTTTTT	CASSSGLATGELFF
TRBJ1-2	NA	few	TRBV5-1	TGCGCCAGCAGCCTCAGGGCGGACTATGGCTACACCTTC	CASSLRADYGYTF
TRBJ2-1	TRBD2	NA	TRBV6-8	TGTGCCAGCAGGCCGACTAGCGGGGGGGCTATTGGGAATGAGCAGTTCTTC	CASRPTSGGAIGNEQFF
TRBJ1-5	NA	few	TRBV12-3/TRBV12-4	TGTGCCAGCAGTTTTGAAGGGGTTATGTTAGGGAATCAGCCCCAGCATTTT	CASSFEGVMLGNQPQHF
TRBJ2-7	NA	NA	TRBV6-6	TGTGCCAGCAGTTACCACGGGACCGAGCAGTACTTC	CASSYHGTEQYF
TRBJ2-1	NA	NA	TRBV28	TGTGCCAGCAGTTTCCGTTCGGTGGCTAGCTCGATGGGGAATGAGCAGTTCTTC	CASSFRSVASSMGNEQFF
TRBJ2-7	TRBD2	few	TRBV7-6	TGTGCCAGCAGCCCTCCGGGAGGCAGGCACTCCTACGAGCAGTACTTC	CASSPPGGRHSYEQYF
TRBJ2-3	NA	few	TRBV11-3	TGTGCCAGCAGCTCCCCTGGGGATACGCAGTATTTT	CASSSPGDTQYF
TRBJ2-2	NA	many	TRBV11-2	TGTGCCAGCAGCTTAGTAAGGGACACCGGGGAGCTGTTTTTT	CASSLVRDTGELFF
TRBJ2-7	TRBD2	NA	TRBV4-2	TGTGCCAGCAGCCCTAGCGGACTAGCGGGTATATACGAGCAGTACTTC	CASSPSGLAGIYEQYF
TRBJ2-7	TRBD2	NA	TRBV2	TGTGCCATCGGACAATTTGGGACTAGCGGAACCTACGAGCAGTACTTC	CAIGQFGTSGTYEQYF
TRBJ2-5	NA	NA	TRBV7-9	TGTGCCAGCAGCCCTTTACAGGGTTTTGGGGAGACCCAGTACTTC	CASSPLQGFGETQYF
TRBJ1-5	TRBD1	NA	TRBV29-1	TGCAGCGTTGAAGGCAATCGCACCGGGACAGGGGGCGATTTTCAGCCCCAGCATTTT	CSVEGNRTGTGGDFQPQHF
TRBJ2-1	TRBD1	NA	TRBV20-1	TGCAGTGGTCCCGGGACAGGATTAAATGAGCAGTTCTTC	CSGPGTGLNEQFF
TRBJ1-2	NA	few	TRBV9	TGTGCCAGCAGCGTAGGAGTAGACAGCCAAAGGGATGGCTACACCTTC	CASSVGVDSQRDGYTF
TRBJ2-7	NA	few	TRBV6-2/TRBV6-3	TGTGCCACCAACCTTGGGGGAGTAGAGCAGTACTTC	CATNLGGVEQYF
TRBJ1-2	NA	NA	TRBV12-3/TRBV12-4	TGTGCCAGCAGTCCGGAAGACCAACTCCAATATGGCTACACCTTC	CASSPEDQLQYGYTF
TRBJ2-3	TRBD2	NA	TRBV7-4	TGTGCCAGCAGCCGACCACTAGCGGGGGTCCCGGAAGATACGCAGTATTTT	CASSRPLAGVPEDTQYF
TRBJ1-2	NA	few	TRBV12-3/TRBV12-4	TGTGCCAGCAGTGGCGGGACGGCCTATGGCTACACCTTC	CASSGGTAYGYTF
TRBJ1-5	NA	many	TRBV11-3	TGTGCCAGCAGCTTAGAGGGGGTGGAGGGCGGTCAGCCCCAGCATTTT	CASSLEGVEGGQPQHF
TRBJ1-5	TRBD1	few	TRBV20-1	TGCAGTGCTACTGACAGGGGGAGAAATCAGCCCCAGCATTTT	CSATDRGRNQPQHF
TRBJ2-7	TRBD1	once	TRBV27	TGTGCCAGCAGTGCCGCCGGGACAGCCCTCAACGAGCAGTACTTC	CASSAAGTALNEQYF
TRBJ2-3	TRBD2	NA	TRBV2	TGTGCCAGCAGGGTGACTAGCGGGTATGCCACAGATACGCAGTATTTT	CASRVTSGYATDTQYF
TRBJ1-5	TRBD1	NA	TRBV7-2	TGTGCCAGCAGCTTAGGAGACAGGGGGCGCCAGCCCCAGCATTTT	CASSLGDRGRQPQHF
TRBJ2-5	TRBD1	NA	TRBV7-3	TGTGCCAGCAGCCCTACAGGGGGCATGGAGACCCAGTACTTC	CASSPTGGMETQYF
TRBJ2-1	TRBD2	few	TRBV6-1	TGTGCCAGCATTCGAGCGGGATCCTACAATGAGCAGTTCTTC	CASIRAGSYNEQFF
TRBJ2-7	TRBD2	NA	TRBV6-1	TGTGCCAGCAGTGAAATGCGTTACCGGATCGGGCGGGAGCTCGAGCAGTACTTC	CASSEMRYRIGRELEQYF
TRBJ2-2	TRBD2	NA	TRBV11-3	TGTGCCAGCAGCGAAAACGGACTAGCGGGAGGGCCTAGCAACACCGGGGAGCTGTTTTTT	CASSENGLAGGPSNTGELFF
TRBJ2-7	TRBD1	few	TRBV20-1	TGCAGTGCTAGACGGCAGGGGGCCCGCGAGCAGTACTTC	CSARRQGAREQYF